This T cell receptor (beta chain) derives from a study of blood T cell repertoires in COVID-19. The wider study: Acute and convalescent COVID-19 specimens originated in the United States, Italy and Spain. Nucleic acid was either cDNA or gDNA, and it came from T cells, B-cell-depleted T cells, or PBMCs.

Sequencing was performed with immunoSEQ multiplex PCR; in TCRdb, only in-frame clones are kept and a portion is missing. The data show about 400,000 clones, around nine tenths seen once. Trimming shortened V by 2 bases and J by 4 bases, and 8 bases separated the two germline ends. CDR1 is MNHNS and CDR2 is SASEGT in the germline V gene. The CDR3 covers 13 residues. Residents of 24 US areas, aged about 18 to 95 years, made up the participants. Cohorts were assigned according to the clinical history that participants reported. This chain links TRBV6-1 with TRBJ1-1; D is undetermined. The material sequenced was PBMCs or T cells enriched from blood (not recorded which). The source of this sequence is a woman aged 50 to 65 who had recovered from COVID-19. The CDR3 DNA reads TGTGCCAGCAGTGAACGCCGTAGCACTGAAGCTTTCTTT. Its translation is CASSERRSTEAFF.